This TCR beta chain was recovered during a study of cytomegalovirus exposure and HLA in healthy donors. Overall study findings and caveats: First-cohort TCR clusters tended to co-occur in the approximately 110 validation repertoires, a later analysis found. It was reported that the classifier diagnosed cytomegalovirus status with high specificity and sensitivity in both the original and validation cohorts.

V was pared by 3 bases and J by 2 bases, with 12 bases between. The CDR3 extends over 14 amino acids. Looked up from germline, CDR1 is SGDLS and CDR2 is YYNGEE. As concerns this clone: Its antigen is unidentified.

Only in-frame clones appear in the TCRdb table, and some are missing; sequencing was by immunoSEQ multiplex PCR. The sample yields about 75,000 clones, 70% to 90% seen once. This chain connects TRBV9 to TRBJ2-7; D gene unclear. This receptor was identified in a man younger than 40 in good health and CMV-seronegative. The sequenced sample consisted of PBMCs. The CDR3: CASSESADPYEQYV. DNA for the CDR3: TGTGCCAGCAGCGAGAGCGCCGACCCCTACGAGCAGTACGTC.